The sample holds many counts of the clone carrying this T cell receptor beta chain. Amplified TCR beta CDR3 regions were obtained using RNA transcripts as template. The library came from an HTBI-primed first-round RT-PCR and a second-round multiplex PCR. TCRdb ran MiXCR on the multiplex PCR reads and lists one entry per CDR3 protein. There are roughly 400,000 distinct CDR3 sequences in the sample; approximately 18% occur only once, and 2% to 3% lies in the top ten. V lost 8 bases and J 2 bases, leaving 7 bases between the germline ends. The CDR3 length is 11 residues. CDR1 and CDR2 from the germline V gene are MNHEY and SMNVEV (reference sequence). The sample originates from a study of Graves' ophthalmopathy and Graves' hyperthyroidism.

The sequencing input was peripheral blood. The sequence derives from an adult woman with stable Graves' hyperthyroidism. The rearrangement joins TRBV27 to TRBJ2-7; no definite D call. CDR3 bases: TGTGCCAGCGCTACAACCTACGAGCAGTACTTC. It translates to CASATTYEQYF.